Each of the 7 T cell receptor beta chains below was sequenced from the same sample in a study of beta chain features in type 1 diabetes. The study's findings and limits: Significant though moderate, a shortening of TCRB CDR3s appeared in all four CD4+ subsets of Type 1 diabetes patients.

These receptors have no known antigen. The isolated RNA, all of it, was reverse transcribed, so expressed TCRB transcripts were what got sequenced. Clones were read by immunoSEQ multiplex PCR, and TCRdb kept only the in-frame ones, dropping some. The sample lists about 660,000 clones, roughly an eighth occurring once. The material sequenced was naive CD4+ T cells from blood. The receptors derive from a man aged 18 to 29 with type 1 diabetes.

This rearrangement joins TRBV14 to TRBJ1-1; no firm D call. The CDR3 is 16 residues long. Trimming took off 1 base at V and 4 bases at J, with 16 bases between the two ends. Germline CDR1 and CDR2: SGHDN and FVKESK. The chain's CDR3 is CASSQGVGSVGTEAFF. DNA for the CDR3: TGTGCCAGCAGCCAAGGCGTGGGCAGCGTGGGCACTGAAGCTTTCTTT.

The chain recombines TRBV7-9 with TRBJ2-1; possible D gene TRBD1, 5 bases. Deletions cut 5 bases from V and 0 bases from J, with 20 bases between. The germline V gene encodes CDR1 SEHNR and CDR2 FQNEAQ (reference sequence). There are 18 residues in the CDR3. This CDR3 reads CASSNIIGAASSYNEQFF. For the CDR3, the DNA is TGTGCCAGCAGCAATATCATAGGGGCGGCCAGCTCCTACAATGAGCAGTTCTTC.

This chain uses TRBV30 with TRBJ2-7; D possibly corresponds to TRBD1 (6 bases). Trimming removed 3 bases from V and 4 bases from J, with 13 bases in between. CDR3 length: 13 amino acids. The V gene's germline CDR1 is GTSNPN and CDR2 SVGIG (reference sequence). CDR3 in DNA: TGTGCCTGGAGAACTACAGGGAAGTACGAGCAGTACTTC. Its protein product is CAWRTTGKYEQYF. The entire variable domain, with the rest obtained from reference TRBV30 and TRBJ2-7, is as follows: SQTIHQWPATLVQPVGSPLSLECTVEGTSNPNLYWYRQAAGRGLQLLFYSVGIGQISSEVPQNLSASRPQDRQFILSSKKLLLSDSGFYLCAWRTTGKYEQYFGPGTRLTVT.

The J gene is TRBJ2-1, the V gene TRBV12-5; 8 nucleotides line up with TRBD1. The germline V gene has CDR1 LGHNT and CDR2 FRNRAP. The CDR3 contains 16 residues. The V gene end was trimmed by 4 bases and the J gene end by 4 bases; junction bases not matched to a gene: 9. The CDR3 protein is CASGSPTGDPYNEQFF. DNA for the CDR3: TGTGCTAGTGGTTCCCCGACAGGGGACCCTTACAATGAGCAGTTCTTC.

This clone has more than one count but fewer than ten. The chain couples TRBV9 to TRBJ2-3; D not resolved. V shed 4 bases and J shed 2 bases, with 5 bases lying between them. Germline V gene data show CDR1 as SGDLS and CDR2 as YYNGEE. This CDR3 has 12 residues. CDR3 loop: CASSPNTDTQYF. The CDR3 nucleotides read TGTGCCAGCAGCCCTAACACAGATACGCAGTATTTT.

This clone has a handful of counts. The chain recombines TRBV25-1 with TRBJ2-7, with D hard to call. This CDR3 is 15 amino acids long. V shed 1 base and J shed 0 bases, with 10 bases lying between them. Looked up from germline, CDR1 is MGHDK and CDR2 is SYGVNS. The CDR3: CASSESRRNSYEQYF. CDR3 bases: TGTGCCAGCAGTGAATCGAGACGGAACTCCTACGAGCAGTACTTC.

Only a few counts were recorded for this clone. The chain links TRBV5-1 to TRBJ1-2, with 7 nucleotides matching TRBD1. CDR3 length: 14 residues. The trim removed 3 bases at V and 4 bases at J, leaving 6 bases unmatched. The V gene's germline CDR1 is SGHRS and CDR2 YFSETQ. The CDR3 DNA is TGCGCCAGCAGCTCCGGACAGGACCCCTATGGCTACACCTTC. Residues: CASSSGQDPYGYTF.